This T cell receptor (beta chain) comes out of a study of OX40 agonist ivuxolimab in advanced cancers. Study overall: Partial responses were recorded for three patients, including one with hepatocellular carcinoma and two with cutaneous melanoma. Overall study findings and caveats: The study did not work out the antigen specificity of the expanded peripheral T cells. The mean number of expanded clones was higher in CD8+ T cells than in CD4+.

Trimming pared 0 bases from V and 5 bases from J, leaving 10 bases between. CDR3 length equals 14 residues. The V gene's germline CDR1 is SGHTA and CDR2 FQGTGA. Method: immunoSEQ multiplex PCR; TCRdb's copy keeps in-frame clones and lacks some. The data show fewer than 90,000 clones, with approximately 90% seen just once and 1.3% held by the top ten. Worth noting for this clone: Its antigen is undetermined.

Specimen: CD4+ or CD8+ T cells sorted from blood, collected in a trial of the OX40 agonist ivuxolimab. V usage is TRBV7-3 and J usage is TRBJ2-5, with TRBD1 as a possible D gene (6 bases). The TCR sequence derives from an adult with an advanced solid tumor such as melanoma, head and neck, liver or kidney cancer. CDR3 loop: CASSLTGAGETQYF. Written as DNA, the CDR3 is TGTGCCAGCAGCTTAACGGGGGCCGGGGAGACCCAGTACTTC.